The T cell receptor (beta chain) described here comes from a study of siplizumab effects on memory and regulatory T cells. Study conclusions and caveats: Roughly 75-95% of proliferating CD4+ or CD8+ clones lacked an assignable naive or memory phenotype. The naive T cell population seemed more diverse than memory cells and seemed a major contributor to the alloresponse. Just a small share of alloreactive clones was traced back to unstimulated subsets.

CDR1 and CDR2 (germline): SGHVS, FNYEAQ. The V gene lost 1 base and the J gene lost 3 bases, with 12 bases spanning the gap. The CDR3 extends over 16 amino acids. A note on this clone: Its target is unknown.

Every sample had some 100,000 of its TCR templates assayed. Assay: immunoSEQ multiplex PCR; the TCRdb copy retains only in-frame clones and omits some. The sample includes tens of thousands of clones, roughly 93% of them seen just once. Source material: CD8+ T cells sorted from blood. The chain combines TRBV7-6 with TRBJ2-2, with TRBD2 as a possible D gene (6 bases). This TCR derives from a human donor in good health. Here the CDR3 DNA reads TGTGCCAGCAGCTTAGGGTGGCAGCGGGACACCGGGGAGCTGTTTTTT. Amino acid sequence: CASSLGWQRDTGELFF.